Listed below are T cell receptor beta chains from one sample, sequenced in a study of early T cells in non-severe SARS-CoV-2 infection. MiXCR, applied by TCRdb to the 5' RACE reads, yields one record per CDR3 protein. This table has approximately 29,000 distinct CDR3 sequences, under 6% appearing once. Source material: whole blood. The receptor set was obtained from an adult who was a healthcare worker with PCR-confirmed SARS-CoV-2 infection or an uninfected control (not recorded which). Both conserved end residues are part of each CDR3. Each record gives: CDR3 length, J gene, clone size, V gene, CDR3 protein. Clone sizes are shown as once, few, many or a size class.

len: 14
j_gene: TRBJ1-3
abundance: many
v_gene: TRBV12-3/TRBV12-4
CDR3aa: CASSSTGTGNTIYF

len: 13
j_gene: TRBJ2-1
abundance: many
v_gene: TRBV7-2
CDR3aa: CASSSEGNPQQFF

len: 11
j_gene: TRBJ2-7
abundance: many
v_gene: TRBV20-1
CDR3aa: CSARGYSEQYF

len: 16
j_gene: TRBJ2-3
abundance: many
v_gene: TRBV4-3
CDR3aa: CASSQGRTGRADTQYF

len: 16
j_gene: TRBJ2-3
abundance: many
v_gene: TRBV7-8
CDR3aa: CASSSARLAGVDTQYF

len: 13
j_gene: TRBJ1-6
abundance: many
v_gene: TRBV30
CDR3aa: CAWSPRRDSPLHF

len: 13
j_gene: TRBJ2-5
abundance: many
v_gene: TRBV5-1
CDR3aa: CASSFIVEETQYF

len: 18
j_gene: TRBJ2-2
abundance: many
v_gene: TRBV5-1
CDR3aa: CASSLFGRGRTNTGELFF

len: 14
j_gene: TRBJ1-3
abundance: many
v_gene: TRBV5-1
CDR3aa: CASSLDYSGNTIYF

len: 13
j_gene: TRBJ2-1
abundance: few
v_gene: TRBV6-2/TRBV6-3
CDR3aa: CASIPSYRGEQFF

len: 13
j_gene: TRBJ2-7
abundance: many
v_gene: TRBV6-6
CDR3aa: CASTTLGGYEQYF

len: 18
j_gene: TRBJ2-7
abundance: few
v_gene: TRBV9
CDR3aa: CASSVGTGQGTNSYEQYF

len: 14
j_gene: TRBJ2-3
abundance: medium-sized
v_gene: TRBV7-3
CDR3aa: CASSFGEITDTQYF